The T cell receptor (beta chain) described here comes from a study of T cell changes during pregnancy in multiple sclerosis. Germline lookup yields CDR1 SNHLY and CDR2 FYNNEI. Deletions cut 11 bases from V and 0 bases from J, with 14 bases between. The CDR3 runs to 14 residues. Generated by immunoSEQ multiplex PCR, the TCRdb table keeps only in-frame clones and is missing some. This sample carries 93,000 or so clones, 85% to 95% of them seen once, and the ten largest clones take around 0.92%. The J gene is TRBJ1-3, the V gene TRBV2; no firm D call. This TCR derives from a female donor with multiple sclerosis, enrolled in a pregnancy study. This specimen was peripheral blood, taken after pregnancy. The CDR3 here is CALHSGLSGNTIYF. The CDR3 coding sequence is TGTGCCCTCCATTCCGGTCTCTCTGGAAACACCATATATTTT.